This entry describes one T cell receptor beta chain. Its antigen is not known. This sample stems from a study of cytomegalovirus exposure and HLA in healthy donors. General observations from the study: Cytomegalovirus association was assigned to about 150 TCR beta chains. Because they were indistinguishable, some V segments, including TRBV6-2 and TRBV6-3, were excluded.

The CDR3 runs to 15 residues. The V gene's germline CDR1 is WSHSY and CDR2 SAAADI. The V and J ends lost 3 bases and 2 bases, in that order; junction bases with no gene match: 3. PCR was performed using 60 Vbeta and 13 Jbeta primers. Per the authors' pipeline: An analysis performed later counted 60 million to 90 million unique TCR beta chains (approximately 10 million of them shared). Profiling relied on immunoSEQ multiplex PCR, and the TCRdb table lists in-frame clones only, not all of them. That table supplies the V and J calls and clone size; D and trimming were determined from the DNA. Of about 160,000 clones in the sample, over 75% are singletons; the top ten hold over 0.95%.

V gene TRBV10-2 combines with J gene TRBJ2-4; 8 bases match TRBD2. The specimen was PBMCs. The clonotype comes from a woman in her fifties or sixties in good health and CMV-seropositive. CDR3: CASSDRGGTKNIQYF. The CDR3 nucleotides read TGCGCCAGCAGTGATCGCGGGGGGACCAAAAACATTCAGTACTTC.